The clone carrying this TCR beta chain was detected ten times or more. As yet, its antigen is unknown. These data come from a study of identical twins. Findings and limits, study-wide: Less excess twin sharing appeared in beta out-of-frame sequences. In cord blood, abundant beta clonotypes had fewer insertions; memory showed no trend.

This CDR3 has 11 residues. With 7 bases removed from V and 5 bases from J, the gap between germline ends came to 5 bases. Unique molecular identifiers were present on the cDNA, and a universal primer site came from template switching. MiXCR, run by TCRdb on the 5' RACE reads, gives a single entry per CDR3 protein. The table has around 960,000 distinct CDR3 sequences, about 12% seen once; the top ten hold about 1.5%. These data also formed part of another study, on yellow fever vaccine responses in identical twins.

The chain links TRBV12-3 or TRBV12-4 to TRBJ2-2; unclear D gene. This clonotype was obtained from a woman under 30 in good health. Sequenced: PBMCs. CDR3 nucleotide sequence: TGTGCCAGCACCTCGACCGGGGAGCTGTTTTTT. This sequence encodes CASTSTGELFF.